The next 10 T cell receptor beta chains were all read from a single sample in a study of monozygotic twins with cystic fibrosis. Only in-frame clones appear in the TCRdb table, and some are missing; sequencing was by immunoSEQ multiplex PCR. Of around 27,000 clones in the sample, around 96% were seen once. Sequencing used blood. The source of these receptors is a girl aged 2-15 years with cystic fibrosis.

The chain employs TRBV19 and TRBJ1-2, with D unclear. The CDR3 consists of 13 residues. Deletions cut 3 bases from V and 2 bases from J, with 7 bases between. The germline V gene encodes CDR1 LNHDA and CDR2 SQIVND (reference sequence). For the CDR3, the DNA is TGTGCCAGTAGTATCGCCACAAACTATGGCTACACCTTC. Amino acids: CASSIATNYGYTF.

V usage is TRBV6-5 and J usage is TRBJ2-7; 8 bases are shared with TRBD2. The CDR3 runs 13 residues. V shed 8 bases, J shed 4 bases, and the junction held 7 bases outside the gene matches. Germline V lookup: CDR1 MNHEY, CDR2 SVGAGI. The CDR3 nucleotides are TGTGCCAGCGGGGAGCGGGAGTTATACGAGCAGTACTTC. It specifies CASGERELYEQYF.

This chain links TRBV29-1 with TRBJ1-1; D call uncertain. The ends were cut back, 2 bases at V and 0 bases at J, with 10 bases in the middle. This CDR3 comprises 14 residues. Germline V lookup: CDR1 SQVTM, CDR2 ANQGSEA. The CDR3 bases are TGCAGCGTTGAATACCCGGCGCTGAACACTGAAGCTTTCTTT. It is translated as CSVEYPALNTEAFF.

The rearrangement joins TRBV9 to TRBJ2-2; 12 bases map to TRBD2. The V gene end was trimmed by 3 bases and the J gene end by 2 bases; junction bases not matched to a gene: 5. In germline, CDR1 is SGDLS, CDR2 YYNGEE. CDR3 length equals 17 residues. DNA of the CDR3: TGTGCCAGCAGCGCCCTAGCGGGAGGGGTTAACACCGGGGAGCTGTTTTTT. Protein product: CASSALAGGVNTGELFF.

This chain uses TRBV23-1 with TRBJ1-4; the D is unclear. TRBV23-1 is known as an ORF, though its function is uncertain. V dropped 2 bases and J dropped 0 bases, with 4 bases sitting between them. The CDR3 is 14 amino acids. The CDR3 DNA is TGCGCCAGCAGTCAACAGGCAACTAATGAAAAACTGTTTTTT. Translating gives CASSQQATNEKLFF.

The rearrangement joins TRBV27 to TRBJ2-3; the D gene could be TRBD1 or TRBD2 (6 bases each). CDR3 length: 16 residues. V shed 5 bases and J shed 3 bases, with 18 bases lying between them. CDR1 MNHEY and CDR2 SMNVEV come from the germline V gene (reference sequence). The CDR3 coding sequence is TGTGCCAGCAGTCCCGGGGGACACTTGCTGACAGATACGCAGTATTTT. Amino acid sequence: CASSPGGHLLTDTQYF.

This chain uses TRBV5-4 with TRBJ2-3, with TRBD1 matching over 8 bases. The CDR3 has 16 amino acids. Germline CDR1 is SGHNT and CDR2 is YYREEE (reference sequence). V shed 3 bases and J 4 bases; nucleotides not matched to a gene: 10. The CDR3 protein is CASSSAETGVADTQYF. In DNA, the CDR3 is TGTGCCAGCAGCTCCGCCGAGACAGGGGTTGCAGATACGCAGTATTTT.

Only one count was recorded for this clone. The rearrangement uses TRBV9 and TRBJ2-7; 7 nucleotides agree with TRBD1. The CDR3 is made up of 11 amino acids. The J segment lost 7 bases and the V segment lost 3 bases, leaving 1 base of the junction unmatched. Germline CDR1 reads SGDLS; CDR2 reads YYNGEE. CDR3 region: CASSEQGEQYF. CDR3 nucleotides: TGTGCCAGCAGCGAACAGGGGGAGCAGTACTTC.

The chain recombines TRBV27 with TRBJ2-5; 7 nucleotides match TRBD1. Germline assignment: CDR1 MNHEY and CDR2 SMNVEV (reference sequence). Trimming cost V 7 bases and J 2 bases; bases outside gene matches: 7. This CDR3 is 14 amino acids long. The CDR3 region is CASKGDRAQETQYF. CDR3 coding DNA: TGTGCCAGCAAAGGGGACAGAGCACAAGAGACCCAGTACTTC.

The chain joins TRBV18 to TRBJ2-1; 10 bases are a match to TRBD2. With V trimmed by 6 bases and J by 6 bases, 2 bases remained unmatched. The germline CDR1 and CDR2 sequences are KGHSH and LQKENI. This CDR3 spans 13 amino acids. For the CDR3, the DNA is TGTGCCAGCTCCGGACTAGCGGCCAATGAGCAGTTCTTC. The encoded protein is CASSGLAANEQFF.